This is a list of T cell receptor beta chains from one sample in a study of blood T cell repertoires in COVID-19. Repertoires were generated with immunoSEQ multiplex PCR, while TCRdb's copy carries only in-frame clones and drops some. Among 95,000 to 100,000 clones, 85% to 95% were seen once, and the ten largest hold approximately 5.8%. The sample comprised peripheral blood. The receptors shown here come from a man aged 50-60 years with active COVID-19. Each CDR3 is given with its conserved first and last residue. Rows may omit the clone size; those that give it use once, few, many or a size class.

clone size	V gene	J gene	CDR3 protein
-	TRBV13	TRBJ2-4	CASRWQKQSSTIAKNIQYF
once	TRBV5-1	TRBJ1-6	CASRERQGSDSPLHF
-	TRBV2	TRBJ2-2	CASSGTSGRTGELFF
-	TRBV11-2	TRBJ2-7	CASATESPYEQYF
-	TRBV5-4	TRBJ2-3	CASTGGASGGGDTQYF
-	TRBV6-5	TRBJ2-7	CAAESPTGQYF
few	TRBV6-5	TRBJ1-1	CASTGSLYRAFF
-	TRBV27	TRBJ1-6	CASSTGQGSYNSPLHF
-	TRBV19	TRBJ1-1	CASSIGALDTEAFF
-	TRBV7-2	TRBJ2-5	CASSSTLYKTQYF
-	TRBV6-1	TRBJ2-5	CASSEEAESGSYRETQYF
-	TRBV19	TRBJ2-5	CASGRAGETQYF
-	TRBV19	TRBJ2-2	CASSTRLAAFSNTGELFF
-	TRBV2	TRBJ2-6	CASRRDSSGANVLTF
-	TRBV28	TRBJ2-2	CASSTASGRDGELFF
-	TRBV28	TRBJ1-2	CASSFGEYGYTF
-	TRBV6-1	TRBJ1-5	CASSEATRGIQPQHF
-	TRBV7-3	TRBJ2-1	CASSLTRTGGAGNEQFF
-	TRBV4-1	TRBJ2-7	CASSQVSSGRFYEQYF
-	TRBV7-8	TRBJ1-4	CASSNAATNEKLFF
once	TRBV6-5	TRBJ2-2	CASNPGGAWTGELFF
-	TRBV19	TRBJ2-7	CASSIIGYEQYF
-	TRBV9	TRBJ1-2	CASSLSGGLNYGYTF
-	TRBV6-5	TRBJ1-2	CASRQTANYGYTF
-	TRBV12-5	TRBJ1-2	CASGSGLGYTF
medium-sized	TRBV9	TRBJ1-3	CASSVQPTEPTGNTIYF
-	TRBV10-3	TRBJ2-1	CAISAGGVGNEQFF
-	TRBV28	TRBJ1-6	CASRARAWSPVLVSPLHF
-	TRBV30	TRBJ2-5	CAWSTSVETQYF
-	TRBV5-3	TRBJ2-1	CARSLALAGGLFF
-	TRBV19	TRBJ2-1	CASSGGNSYNEQFF
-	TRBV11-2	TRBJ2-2	CASSPLLSGGELFF
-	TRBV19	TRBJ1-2	CASQRRGNYGYTF
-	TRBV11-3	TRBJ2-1	CASSNRYGGNSYNEQFF
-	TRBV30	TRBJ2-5	CAGTSQETQYF
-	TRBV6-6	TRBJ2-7	CASSPGGPYEQYF
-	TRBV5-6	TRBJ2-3	CASSLRGKGNTQYF
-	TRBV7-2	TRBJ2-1	CASSATSGPYNEQFF